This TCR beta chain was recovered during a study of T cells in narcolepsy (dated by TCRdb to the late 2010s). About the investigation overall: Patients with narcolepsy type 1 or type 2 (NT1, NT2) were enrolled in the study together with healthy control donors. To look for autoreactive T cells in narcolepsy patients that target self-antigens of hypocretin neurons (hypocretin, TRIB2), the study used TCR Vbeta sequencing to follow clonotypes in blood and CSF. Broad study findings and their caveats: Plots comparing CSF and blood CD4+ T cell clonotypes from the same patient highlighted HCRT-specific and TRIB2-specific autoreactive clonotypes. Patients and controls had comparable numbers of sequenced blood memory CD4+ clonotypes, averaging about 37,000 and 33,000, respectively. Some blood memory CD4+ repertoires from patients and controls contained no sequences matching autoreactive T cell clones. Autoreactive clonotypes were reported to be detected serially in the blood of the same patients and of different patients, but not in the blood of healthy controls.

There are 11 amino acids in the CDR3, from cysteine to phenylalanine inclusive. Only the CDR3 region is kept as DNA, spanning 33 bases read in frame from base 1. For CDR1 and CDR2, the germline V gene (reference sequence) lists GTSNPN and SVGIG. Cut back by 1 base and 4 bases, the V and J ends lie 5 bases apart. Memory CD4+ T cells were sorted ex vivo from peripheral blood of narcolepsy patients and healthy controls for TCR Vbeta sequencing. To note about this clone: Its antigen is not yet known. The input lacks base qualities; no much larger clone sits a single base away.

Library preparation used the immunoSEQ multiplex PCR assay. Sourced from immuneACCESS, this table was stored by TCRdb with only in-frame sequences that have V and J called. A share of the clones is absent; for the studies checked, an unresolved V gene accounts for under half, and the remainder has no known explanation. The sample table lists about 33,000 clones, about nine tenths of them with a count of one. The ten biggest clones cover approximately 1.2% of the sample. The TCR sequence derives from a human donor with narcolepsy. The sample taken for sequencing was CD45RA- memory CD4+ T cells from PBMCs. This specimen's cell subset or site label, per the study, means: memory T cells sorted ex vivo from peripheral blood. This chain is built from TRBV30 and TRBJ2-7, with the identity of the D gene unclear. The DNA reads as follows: TGTGCCTGGAGTGAAATGTACGAGCAGTACTTC. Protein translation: CAWSEMYEQYF.